The 20 T cell receptor beta chains below all came from one sample that was sequenced in a study of OX40 agonist ivuxolimab in advanced cancers. Profiled with immunoSEQ multiplex PCR; TCRdb holds only in-frame clones, not every one. The data hold about 27,000 clones, with approximately 79% observed a single time. The specimen was CD4+ or CD8+ T cells sorted from blood, collected in a trial of the OX40 agonist ivuxolimab. The source is an adult with an advanced solid tumor such as melanoma, head and neck, liver or kidney cancer.

The genes are TRBV4-1 and TRBJ2-7; 7 bases fit TRBD2. The CDR3 runs 16 residues. V shed 2 bases, J shed 1 base, and the junction held 8 bases outside the gene matches. The germline gives CDR1 MGHRA, CDR2 YSYEKL. CDR3 bases: TGCGCCAGCAGCCAAAATCACGGGAGGTCTTCCTACGAGCAGTACTTC. It yields the protein CASSQNHGRSSYEQYF.

This chain uses TRBV10-2 with TRBJ2-1; TRBD2 aligns across 8 bases. The V gene's germline CDR1 is WSHSY and CDR2 SAAADI. This CDR3 contains 15 residues. Trimming at V came to 3 bases and at J to 2 bases, leaving 3 bases not matched to a gene. DNA of the CDR3: TGCGCCAGCAGTGAAGGGCGGGAGGCCTACAATGAGCAGTTCTTC. This encodes CASSEGREAYNEQFF.

This clone was detected only once. The rearrangement joins TRBV5-6 to TRBJ1-2; D unclear. The CDR3 consists of 14 residues. Trimming took 1 base from V and 4 from J, leaving 11 bases between them. Per the germline V gene, CDR1 is SGHDT and CDR2 is YYEEEE. The CDR3 DNA follows: TGTGCCAGCAGCTTGAGGACCGCGTTCTATGGCTACACCTTC. Translating it yields CASSLRTAFYGYTF.

The J gene is TRBJ1-2, the V gene TRBV4-1; the D gene is possibly TRBD1 (5 bases). The CDR3 is 14 residues long. Looked up from germline, CDR1 is MGHRA and CDR2 is YSYEKL. V was cut by 1 base and J by 4 bases, with 10 bases left in between. CDR3 amino acids: CASSQAGTFYGYTF. CDR3 DNA: TGCGCCAGCAGCCAAGCAGGGACTTTCTATGGCTACACCTTC.

CDR3 sequence (DNA): TGTGCCAGCAGTGAACCCCTCTTCTATGGCTACACCTTC. Residues: CASSEPLFYGYTF. The chain joins TRBV6-1 to TRBJ1-2; D remains unclear. The length of the CDR3 is 13 residues. V was shortened by 2 bases and J by 4 bases, with 8 bases between the two germline ends. The V gene's germline CDR1 is MNHNS and CDR2 SASEGT.

This rearrangement joins TRBV10-1 to TRBJ2-1; D gene ambiguous. Germline lookup yields CDR1 WNHNN and CDR2 SYGVQD (reference sequence). Trimming left V 2 bases short and J 3 bases short, with 8 bases between. CDR3 length: 14 amino acids. CDR3 sequence: CASSEVGNYNEQFF. CDR3 nucleotide sequence: TGCGCCAGCAGTGAGGTGGGCAACTACAATGAGCAGTTCTTC.

The rearrangement links TRBV28 to TRBJ1-5, with D perhaps TRBD1 (5 bases). The V and J ends lost 8 bases and 6 bases respectively, with 8 bases between them. The CDR3 is 11 amino acids. The germline V gene encodes CDR1 MDHEN and CDR2 SYDVKM. The CDR3: CASAGIQPQHF. The DNA for the CDR3 is TGTGCCAGCGCAGGGATTCAGCCCCAGCATTTT.

V is TRBV19 and J is TRBJ1-6, with 9 bases lining up with TRBD1. J gave up 9 bases and V 6 bases, and 6 bases lay outside the gene matches. The CDR3 totals 14 residues. Germline assignment: CDR1 LNHDA and CDR2 SQIVND (reference sequence). CDR3 region: CASSEGTGFSPLHF. CDR3 bases: TGTGCCAGTAGCGAGGGGACAGGGTTTTCACCCCTCCACTTT. Filled out from reference TRBV19 and TRBJ1-6, the complete variable domain reads DGGITQSPKYLFRKEGQNVTLSCEQNLNHDAMYWYRQDPGQGLRLIYYSQIVNDFQKGDIAEGYSVSREKKESFPLTVTSAQKNPTAFYLCASSEGTGFSPLHFGNGTRLTVT.

This clone was seen a handful of times. This chain joins TRBV4-2 and TRBJ2-5; no clear D gene. Trimming removed 0 bases from V and 5 bases from J, with 7 bases in between. Germline CDR1 and CDR2: LGHNA and YNFKEQ. CDR3 size: 13 residues. This CDR3 is CASSQDFGETQYF. For the CDR3, the DNA is TGTGCCAGCAGCCAAGATTTTGGGGAGACCCAGTACTTC.

This clone has only one observation. The rearrangement uses TRBV10-2 and TRBJ2-3; D possibly corresponds to TRBD2 (6 bases). This CDR3 region has 16 residues. Germline-derived CDR1 and CDR2 are WSHSY and SAAADI. V was trimmed by 0 bases and J by 7 bases, leaving 17 bases between them. The CDR3 spells CASSESALWRAYTQYF. DNA of the CDR3: TGCGCCAGCAGTGAGTCGGCCCTTTGGAGGGCTTATACGCAGTATTTT.

The gene calls are TRBV5-1 and TRBJ1-1; the D is unclear. Germline CDR1 is SGHRS and CDR2 is YFSETQ. The CDR3 spans 15 residues. V was pared by 6 bases and J by 0 bases, with 15 bases between. The CDR3: CASTQTPGMNTEAFF. In DNA, the CDR3 is TGCGCCAGCACCCAGACTCCGGGAATGAACACTGAAGCTTTCTTT.

The chain uses TRBV15 and TRBJ1-2, with a weak D call TRBD1 (5 bases). Trimming removed 1 base at V and 8 bases at J, with 11 bases between. The CDR3 has 13 residues. Germline values: CDR1 LNHNV, CDR2 YYDKDF (reference sequence). CDR3 sequence reads: CATSRAGRDGYTF. CDR3 sequence (DNA): TGTGCCACCAGCAGAGCAGGGAGGGACGGCTACACCTTC.

The gene calls are TRBV6-6 and TRBJ1-3, with D possibly TRBD1 on 6 matching bases. V dropped 2 bases and J dropped 2 bases, with 13 bases sitting between them. CDR1 MNHNY and CDR2 SVGAGI come from the germline V gene (reference sequence). The CDR3 has 16 residues. The CDR3 reads CASSYRGGTTGNTIYF. DNA for the CDR3: TGTGCCAGCAGTTACCGCGGAGGGACAACTGGAAACACCATATATTTT.

This chain connects TRBV19 to TRBJ1-5, with no clear D. V lost 1 base, J lost 10 bases, and 17 bases lay in between. In germline, CDR1 is LNHDA, CDR2 SQIVND (reference sequence). The CDR3 spans 15 residues. CDR3 nucleotides: TGTGCCAGTAGTATAGGTGTCAGGCCGGGGAGTCCCCAGCATTTT. Translating gives CASSIGVRPGSPQHF.

The genes are TRBV9 and TRBJ2-7; the match to TRBD1 covers 7 bases. CDR3 length equals 14 residues. Per the germline V gene, CDR1 is SGDLS and CDR2 is YYNGEE. V shed 0 bases and J 2 bases; nucleotides not matched to a gene: 2. The CDR3 DNA follows: TGTGCCAGCAGCGTAGGGGACAGAGCCTACGAGCAGTACTTC. As protein: CASSVGDRAYEQYF.

This chain joins TRBV11-3 and TRBJ2-3; D not resolved. The germline V and J ends were trimmed by 3 bases and 6 bases, with 7 bases remaining between them. This CDR3 region has 12 residues. Germline CDR1 reads SGHNT; CDR2 reads YENEEA. CDR3 sequence: CASSFSTDTQYF. CDR3 coding DNA: TGTGCCAGCAGCTTCTCCACCGATACGCAGTATTTT.

The genes are TRBV5-1 and TRBJ2-7, with D possibly matching TRBD1 (6 bases). Germline CDR1 SGHRS, CDR2 YFSETQ. The CDR3 totals 14 residues. V lost 0 bases and J 1 base, leaving 8 bases between the germline ends. This CDR3 is CASSLATGSYEQYF. As DNA, the CDR3 is TGCGCCAGCAGCTTGGCCACAGGGTCCTACGAGCAGTACTTC.

The genes are TRBV15 and TRBJ2-5, with D hard to call. V was cut by 2 bases and J by 4 bases, with 17 bases left in between. Germline V gives CDR1 LNHNV, CDR2 YYDKDF (reference sequence). The CDR3 runs 16 residues. CDR3 DNA sequence: TGTGCCACCAGCAGACTAGGTTGGCCCCAGGCAGAGACCCAGTACTTC. Translating gives CATSRLGWPQAETQYF.

V and J are TRBV2 and TRBJ2-3; perhaps TRBD2 as D (6 bases). The CDR3 extends over 15 amino acids. Trimming left V 3 bases short and J 2 bases short, with 12 bases between. The germline gives CDR1 SNHLY, CDR2 FYNNEI. CDR3 DNA: TGTGCCAGCAGTGATTTGGGGACTTTCACAGATACGCAGTATTTT. Encoded protein: CASSDLGTFTDTQYF.

The chain joins TRBV11-3 to TRBJ2-1; 12 nucleotides align to TRBD2. The CDR3 contains 20 residues. The germline V gene has CDR1 SGHNT and CDR2 YENEEA. The V and J ends lost 1 base and 3 bases, in that order; junction bases with no gene match: 13. The CDR3 DNA sequence: TGTGCCAGCAGCTTAGGTGGACTAGCGGGATTTGCGTTTATCTACAATGAGCAGTTCTTC. Its translation is CASSLGGLAGFAFIYNEQFF. The full variable domain, completed using reference TRBV11-3 and TRBJ2-1, is EAGVVQSPRYKIIEKKQPVAFWCNPISGHNTLYWYLQNLGQGPELLIRYENEEAVDDSQLPKDRFSAERLKGVDSTLKIQPAELGDSAVYLCASSLGGLAGFAFIYNEQFFGPGTRLTVL.